The entry below gives a single TCR beta chain sequence along with its context. The antigen is not known. The V gene's germline CDR1 is SGHDT and CDR2 YYEEEE. This CDR3 is 14 amino acids long. Trimming at V came to 2 bases and at J to 6 bases, leaving 5 bases not matched to a gene. The sample belongs to a study of cytomegalovirus exposure and HLA in healthy donors. Generated by immunoSEQ multiplex PCR, the TCRdb table keeps only in-frame clones and is missing some. The sample lists 150,000 to 200,000 clones, 84% occurring once. General observations from the study: Some public TCRs appeared in many individuals, while most sequences were rare. The tendency of first-cohort TCR clusters to co-occur in the 120 or so validation repertoires emerged from a later analysis. The study flagged about 150 TCR beta chains as cytomegalovirus-associated.

The source of this sequence is a man between 18 and 35 years old in good health and CMV-seropositive. The chain recombines TRBV5-6 with TRBJ2-3; 8 positions match TRBD2. Specimen: PBMCs. For the CDR3, the DNA is TGTGCCAGCAGCTTAGCGGGAGTAACGGATACGCAGTATTTT. Its translation: CASSLAGVTDTQYF.